This entry concerns a single TCR beta chain. Antigen: not known. The data were obtained in a study of identical twins. TCRdb reanalysed the 5' RACE reads using MiXCR and keeps one entry per CDR3 protein. The data show about 520,000 distinct CDR3 sequences, with approximately 22% seen just once and 0.91% held by the top ten. The germline gives CDR1 KGHSH, CDR2 LQKENI. V lost 5 bases and J 1 base, leaving 21 bases between the germline ends. This CDR3 spans 18 amino acids. Study conclusions and caveats: A lower insertion count was a feature of abundant cord blood beta clonotypes, with no such feature in memory repertoires.

These records were also assigned to another study, of T cells expressing NK-cell markers. That study reports: NKG2C+ dominant clonotype frequencies in several donors were roughly 1.0-7.0% of CD8+ T cells.

Sequencing was done on a sample of CD4+ T cells sorted from blood. The clonotype originates from a woman aged 18-35 years in good health. V and J are TRBV18 and TRBJ1-5; tentative D call: TRBD1 (5 bases). In nucleotides, the CDR3 is TGTGCCAGCTCATCCACAGGTGGGGCCGGTGGGAGCAATCAGCCCCAGCATTTT. This translates into CASSSTGGAGGSNQPQHF.